This TCR beta chain originates from a study of cytomegalovirus exposure and HLA in healthy donors. CDR3 size: 15 residues. Germline values: CDR1 SEHNR, CDR2 FQNEAQ (reference sequence). The V end lost 5 bases, the J end lost 6 bases, and 20 bases lay between the germline ends. Primers: 60 Vbeta forward and 13 Jbeta reverse. Produced via immunoSEQ multiplex PCR; TCRdb's table is partial and in-frame only. The sample lists around 220,000 clones, 75% to 80% occurring once. This clone was seen once. Antigen unknown. Study-wide results and caveats: TCR beta chain V- and J-gene trimming was linked, in a later analysis, to a missense variant in DCLRE1C. The study dropped some indistinguishable V segments, TRBV6-2 and TRBV6-3 among them.

Sequences were obtained from PBMCs. The origin of this receptor is a man between 18 and 35 years old in good health and CMV-seronegative. The chain has TRBV7-9 and TRBJ2-7; D gene unclear. The CDR3 loop reads CASSAKLDSSGEQYF. For the CDR3, the DNA is TGTGCCAGCAGCGCAAAACTGGATTCGTCAGGCGAGCAGTACTTC.